This T cell receptor beta chain emerged from a study of OX40 agonist ivuxolimab in advanced cancers. Background on the study: Anti-PD-1, anti-PD-L1 or anti-CTLA-4 therapy given earlier was allowed, and over 35% had some.

The CDR3 sequence is 12 residues long. J lost 13 bases, V lost 3 bases, and 8 bases had no gene match. In germline, CDR1 is SGHTA, CDR2 FQGNSA. For this clone: Its specificity is not known.

TCRdb's table, derived via immunoSEQ multiplex PCR, lists solely in-frame clones and lacks some. The sample records about 35,000 clones, 82% being singletons. General study results and limits: Clonal expansion by week 6 occurred in CD4+ and CD8+ blood T cells (at 0.1 to 3.0 mg/kg). CD8+ T cells were the subset that, on average, had more expanded clones than CD4+.

The chain uses TRBV7-2 and TRBJ1-2; 7 bases are a match to TRBD1. Sequenced material: CD4+ or CD8+ T cells sorted from blood, taken in a trial of the OX40 agonist ivuxolimab. This receptor was identified in an adult with an advanced solid tumor such as melanoma, head and neck, liver or kidney cancer. CDR3 coding DNA: TGTGCCAGCAGCTTCGGGACAGCGGCATGCACCTTC. It codes for CASSFGTAACTF.